Listed below are T cell receptor beta chains from one sample, sequenced in a study of blood T cell repertoires in COVID-19. Clones were sequenced by immunoSEQ multiplex PCR, and TCRdb holds only the in-frame ones, with some missing. Seen here are under 200,000 clones, over 75% observed once, and the top ten hold about 0.54%. The sequencing input was peripheral blood. These receptors came from a man aged 50-60 years with acute or convalescent COVID-19. Each CDR3 is given with its conserved first and last residue. D genes are given only for firm matches. Rows may omit the clone size; those that give it use once, few, many or a size class.

V	D	J	size	CDR3	DNA
TRBV4-1	NA	TRBJ1-3	once	CASSQGPEDPHSGNTIYF	TGCGCCAGCAGCCAAGGGCCCGAGGATCCCCACTCTGGAAACACCATATATTTT
TRBV7-2	NA	TRBJ2-1	NA	CASSLRTSSYNEQFF	TGTGCCAGCAGCCTAAGAACGAGCTCCTACAATGAGCAGTTCTTC
TRBV5-1	NA	TRBJ2-1	NA	CASSPGGTYNEQFF	TGCGCCAGCAGCCCTGGAGGGACCTACAATGAGCAGTTCTTC
TRBV9	NA	TRBJ2-1	NA	CASSPQGSSYNEQFF	TGTGCCAGCAGCCCTCAGGGGAGCTCCTACAATGAGCAGTTCTTC
TRBV3-1/TRBV3-2	TRBD1	TRBJ2-7	NA	CASSQATGGLYEQYF	TGTGCCAGCAGCCAAGCCACAGGGGGGTTGTACGAGCAGTACTTC
TRBV10-3	TRBD2	TRBJ2-1	NA	CAISDPGLAYEQFF	TGTGCCATCAGTGACCCGGGACTAGCCTATGAGCAGTTCTTC
TRBV28	TRBD1	TRBJ1-1	NA	CASSRNRGDNTEAFF	TGTGCCAGCAGTCGGAACAGGGGGGACAACACTGAAGCTTTCTTT
TRBV5-1	TRBD1	TRBJ1-6	NA	CASSLVGGSDSPLHF	TGCGCCAGCAGCTTGGTAGGGGGCAGTGATTCACCCCTCCACTTT
TRBV15	TRBD1	TRBJ1-3	once	CATSRARQGAPGNTIYF	TGTGCCACCAGCAGAGCGCGACAGGGGGCGCCTGGAAACACCATATATTTT
TRBV7-8	TRBD2	TRBJ2-2	NA	CASSLAGTRTGELFF	TGTGCCAGCAGCTTAGCTGGGACTAGGACTGGGGAGCTGTTTTTT
TRBV10-3	TRBD1	TRBJ2-7	few	CATTLTGSTYEQYF	TGTGCCACTACCCTGACAGGGAGTACCTACGAGCAGTACTTC
TRBV24-1	TRBD1	TRBJ1-5	NA	CATSDSARGRGQPQHF	TGTGCCACCAGTGATTCCGCCAGGGGGCGAGGTCAGCCCCAGCATTTT
TRBV19	NA	TRBJ2-6	NA	CASRGLASGANVLTF	TGTGCCAGTAGGGGACTGGCGTCAGGGGCCAACGTCCTGACTTTC
TRBV2	NA	TRBJ1-1	NA	CASSVLGARTEAFF	TGTGCCAGCAGTGTCCTGGGGGCGCGAACTGAAGCTTTCTTT
TRBV7-2	NA	TRBJ2-1	NA	CASSIRISQLYNEQFF	TGTGCCAGCAGCATCAGGATCTCCCAACTTTACAATGAGCAGTTCTTC
TRBV2	NA	TRBJ2-2	NA	CASSSRLDPFTNTGELFF	TGTGCCAGCAGTTCGCGACTAGACCCTTTTACGAACACCGGGGAGCTGTTTTTT
TRBV7-9	TRBD1	TRBJ1-3	NA	CASGDRPSGNTIYF	TGTGCCAGCGGGGACAGGCCCTCTGGAAACACCATATATTTT
TRBV3-1/TRBV3-2	NA	TRBJ2-5	NA	CASSPNRETQYF	TGTGCCAGCAGCCCCAACAGAGAGACCCAGTACTTC
TRBV25-1	NA	TRBJ1-1	NA	CASRRQENTEAFF	TGTGCCAGCAGGAGACAGGAGAACACTGAAGCTTTCTTT
TRBV27	NA	TRBJ2-7	NA	CASSLGGEQYF	TGTGCCAGCAGTCTCGGGGGTGAGCAGTACTTC
TRBV12-2	NA	TRBJ1-1	NA	CASRLGAGGTEAFF	TGTGCAAGTCGCTTAGGAGCAGGGGGCACTGAAGCTTTCTTT
TRBV28	NA	TRBJ2-4	NA	CASSPQEPKNIQYF	TGTGCCAGCAGCCCGCAGGAACCCAAAAACATTCAGTACTTC
TRBV5-1	TRBD1	TRBJ2-4	NA	CASSSTGAGAKNIQYF	TGCGCCAGCAGCTCAACAGGGGCTGGAGCCAAAAACATTCAGTACTTC
TRBV7-2	TRBD1	TRBJ1-2	NA	CASSTRDSYYGYTF	TGTGCCAGCAGCACCCGGGACAGTTACTATGGCTACACCTTC